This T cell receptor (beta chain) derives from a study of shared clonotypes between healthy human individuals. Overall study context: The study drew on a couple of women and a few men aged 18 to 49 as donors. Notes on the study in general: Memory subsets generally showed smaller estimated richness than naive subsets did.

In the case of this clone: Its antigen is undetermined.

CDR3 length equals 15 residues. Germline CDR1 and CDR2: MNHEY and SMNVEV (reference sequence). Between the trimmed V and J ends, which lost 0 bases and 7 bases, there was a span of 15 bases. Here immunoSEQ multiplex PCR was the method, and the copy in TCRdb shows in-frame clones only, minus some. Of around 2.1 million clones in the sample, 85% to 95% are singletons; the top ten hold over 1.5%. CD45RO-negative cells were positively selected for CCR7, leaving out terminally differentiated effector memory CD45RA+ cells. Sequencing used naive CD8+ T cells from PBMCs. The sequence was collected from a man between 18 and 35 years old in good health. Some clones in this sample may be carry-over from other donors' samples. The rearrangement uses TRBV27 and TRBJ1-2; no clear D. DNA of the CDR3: TGTGCCAGCAGTTTATCGATCGGGAGAGGAGGTGGCTACACCTTC. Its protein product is CASSLSIGRGGGYTF.